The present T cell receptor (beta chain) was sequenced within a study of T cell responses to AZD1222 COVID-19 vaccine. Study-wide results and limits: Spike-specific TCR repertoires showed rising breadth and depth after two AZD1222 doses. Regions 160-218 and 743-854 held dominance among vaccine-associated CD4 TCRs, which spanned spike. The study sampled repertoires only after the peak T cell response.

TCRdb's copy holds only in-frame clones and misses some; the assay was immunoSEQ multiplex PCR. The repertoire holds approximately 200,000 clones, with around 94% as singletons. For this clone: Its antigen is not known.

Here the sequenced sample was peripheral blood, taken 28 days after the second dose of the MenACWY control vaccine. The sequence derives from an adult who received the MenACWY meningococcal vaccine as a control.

CDR3 in DNA: TGTGCCAGCGGTACTTCGAGCTCCTACGAGCAGTACTTC. It translates to CASGTSSSYEQYF. The V and J genes are TRBV2 and TRBJ2-7; D is ambiguous. The CDR3 sequence is 13 residues long. Trimming cost V 8 bases and J 0 bases, with 11 bases left between them. Germline V lookup: CDR1 SNHLY, CDR2 FYNNEI. Variable domain in full (rest from reference TRBV2 and TRBJ2-7): EPEVTQTPSHQVTQMGQEVILRCVPISNHLYFYWYRQILGQKVEFLVSFYNNEISEKSEIFDDQFSVERPDGSNFTLKIRSTKLEDSAMYFCASGTSSSYEQYFGPGTRLTVT.